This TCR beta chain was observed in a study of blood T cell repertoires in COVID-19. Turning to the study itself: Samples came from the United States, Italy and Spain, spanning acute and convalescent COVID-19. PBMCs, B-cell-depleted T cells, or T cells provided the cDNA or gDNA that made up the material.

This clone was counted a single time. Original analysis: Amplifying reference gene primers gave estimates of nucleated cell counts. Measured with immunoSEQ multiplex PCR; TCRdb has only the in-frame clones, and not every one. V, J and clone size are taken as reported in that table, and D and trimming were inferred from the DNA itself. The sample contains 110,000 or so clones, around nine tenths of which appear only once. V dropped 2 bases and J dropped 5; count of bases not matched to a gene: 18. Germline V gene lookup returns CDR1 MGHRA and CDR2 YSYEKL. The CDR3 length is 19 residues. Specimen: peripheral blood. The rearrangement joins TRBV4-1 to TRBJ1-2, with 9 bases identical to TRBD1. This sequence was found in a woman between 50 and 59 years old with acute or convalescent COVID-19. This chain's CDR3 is CASSQTGDRVFVDRYGYTF. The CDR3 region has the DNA TGCGCCAGCAGCCAAACTGGGGACAGGGTATTTGTGGATAGGTATGGCTACACCTTC.